The subject of this entry is one T cell receptor (beta chain). Its antigen is not identified. The naive CD8 subset, CD45RO-negative cells positively selected for CCR7, excluded terminally differentiated effector memory CD45RA+ cells. Every contributor of samples was a Caucasian grown-up residing in Nashville, Tennessee. The sample is drawn from a study of shared clonotypes between healthy human individuals. For every subset, genomic DNA was evenly distributed across several immunoSEQ plates. Clones were read by immunoSEQ multiplex PCR, and TCRdb kept only the in-frame ones, dropping some. The sample includes about 2 million clones, just under 95% seen only once; the top ten take about 1.1%. The CDR3 covers 15 residues. Germline CDR1 is SNHLY and CDR2 is FYNNEI. V was cut by 8 bases and J by 2 bases, with 16 bases left in between. Overall study results and limits: Clonotypes shared by all four sorted-subset donors had higher generation probabilities than non-shared clonotypes.

The sequenced sample was naive CD8+ T cells sorted from blood. This TCR derives from a man aged 18 to 29 in good health. The chain couples TRBV2 to TRBJ2-1, with D possibly TRBD2 on 6 matching bases. CDR3 loop: CASSSWDSAYNEQFF. CDR3 nucleotide sequence: TGTGCCAGCTCTTCATGGGACTCGGCCTACAATGAGCAGTTCTTC.